This T cell receptor beta chain was retrieved from a study of blood T cell repertoires in COVID-19 (dated by TCRdb to the early 2020s). For the study in its entirety: Samples from collaborators originated in the United States, Italy and Spain and spanned both the acute and convalescent phases of COVID-19. The prospective study material was composed of cDNA or gDNA derived from T cells, B-cell-depleted T cells, or PBMCs. The dataset comprised deeply sampled blood TCRbeta repertoires from subjects exposed to, actively infected with, or recovered from COVID-19. The repertoires were made available in a free public database intended to serve as a resource for research on the immune response to SARS-CoV-2. The samples were drawn from the first 160 participants of the ongoing ImmuneRACE study and from 950 to 1,500 subjects provided by 6 global collaborators. Nearly every sample came with metadata listing a de-identified subject ID, COVID-19 status, age in years and sex. Where available, HLA class I and class II types were taken from metadata supplied by the sample provider and were not determined by assay-based typing. General findings and caveats noted by the study authors: The quantity of clinical and demographic metadata differed by source and by participant and was supplied without curation.

V sheds 4 bases and J sheds 4 bases, leaving 11 bases between their ends. CDR1 and CDR2, looked up from the germline V gene, are SGHRS and YFSETQ. Measured from the cysteine to the phenylalanine, the CDR3 is 13 residues long. Just CDR3 DNA is preserved here, 39 bases in frame from base 1. Remarks on this clone: Its antigen has not been determined. One base away there is no much larger clone; base qualities are not given.

The collaborating institutions used their own protocols to collect whole blood in K2EDTA tubes. For TCRbeta analysis, collaborators shipped samples in one of three forms: frozen whole blood, isolated PBMCs, or DNA extracted from either of those sample types. TCRbeta CDR3 regions were amplified from genomic DNA using the immunoSEQ Assay, a bias-controlled multiplex PCR. The paper's processing steps were these. Nucleated cell counts per sample were estimated from amplification of reference gene primers within the assay. To quantify the absolute abundance of each unique TCRbeta CDR3 rearrangement, sequence reads were collapsed and filtered. Productive Simpson clonality was computed per sample as the square root of Simpson's diversity index over productive rearrangements. Held by TCRdb, this immuneACCESS table contains in-frame sequences only and omits some clones. Under half of the omission traces to an unresolved V gene where checked; the cause of the rest is unknown. V, J and clone size were drawn from that table, and D and trimming were deduced from the DNA. In all, the sample holds 250,000 to 350,000 clones, and about nine tenths of those were seen once. The ten largest clones take up around 2.1% of the sample.

The rearranged segments are TRBV5-1 and TRBJ1-1; the D gene cannot be named for sure. The specimen sequenced was peripheral blood. The source of this sequence is a man in his late teens or twenties with active or convalescent COVID-19. The CDR3 here reads CASSNLGPTEAFF. Here is the DNA: TGCGCCAGCAGCAACCTTGGGCCCACTGAAGCTTTCTTT.